These 12 T cell receptor beta chains originate from one sample sequenced in a study of cytomegalovirus exposure and HLA in healthy donors. Profiled with immunoSEQ multiplex PCR; TCRdb holds only in-frame clones, not every one. The sample contains over 150,000 clones, around nine tenths of which appear only once. The sample was PBMCs. These receptors came from a man younger than 35 in good health and CMV-seropositive.

The V gene is TRBV7-9, the J gene TRBJ2-1; no reliable D call. Per the germline V gene, CDR1 is SEHNR and CDR2 is FQNEAQ (reference sequence). V was shortened by 0 bases and J by 0 bases, with 6 bases between the two germline ends. The CDR3 spans 15 residues. CDR3 in amino acids: CASSLAQNSYNEQFF. The CDR3 bases are TGTGCCAGCAGCTTAGCACAGAACTCCTACAATGAGCAGTTCTTC.

J is TRBJ2-1 and V is TRBV5-6, with D possibly matching TRBD1 (6 bases). The CDR3 consists of 15 residues. V lost 4 bases and J lost 7, with 18 bases in between. The germline V gene has CDR1 SGHDT and CDR2 YYEEEE. CDR3 sequence: CASSRDILLGNEQFF. The DNA of the CDR3 is TGTGCCAGCAGCAGGGACATCTTGTTGGGAAATGAGCAGTTCTTC. The variable domain in full, with the rest retrieved from reference TRBV5-6 and TRBJ2-1, is DAGVTQSPTHLIKTRGQQVTLRCSPKSGHDTVSWYQQALGQGPQFIFQYYEEEERQRGNFPDRFSGHQFPNYSSELNVNALLLGDSALYLCASSRDILLGNEQFFGPGTRLTVL.

The chain joins TRBV5-1 to TRBJ2-2, with TRBD2 matching over 13 bases. CDR3 length equals 15 residues. Germline-derived CDR1 and CDR2 are SGHRS and YFSETQ. V dropped 4 bases and J dropped 5; count of bases not matched to a gene: 2. This CDR3 reads CASSPGLAGTGELFF. CDR3 nucleotide sequence: TGCGCCAGCAGCCCGGGACTAGCGGGGACCGGGGAGCTGTTTTTT.

V is TRBV11-2 and J is TRBJ1-2; 7 positions agree with TRBD1. Germline loops: CDR1 SGHAT, CDR2 FQNNGV. This CDR3 region has 15 residues. V dropped 5 bases and J dropped 0; count of bases not matched to a gene: 6. CDR3 bases: TGTGCCAGCAGCCCCGCCGGGACAGCTAACTATGGCTACACCTTC. As protein: CASSPAGTANYGYTF.

V and J are TRBV7-9 and TRBJ2-7; 9 positions agree with TRBD1. Germline V gene lookup returns CDR1 SEHNR and CDR2 FQNEAQ (reference sequence). V shed 4 bases and J 7 bases; nucleotides not matched to a gene: 8. There are 14 residues in the CDR3. CDR3 nucleotides: TGTGCCAGCAGCTATCTACAGGGGGCGGGGGAGCAGTACTTC. Its protein product is CASSYLQGAGEQYF.

The rearrangement uses TRBV4-1 and TRBJ1-5; 8 bases are a match to TRBD1. This CDR3 is built from 15 residues. Germline loops: CDR1 MGHRA, CDR2 YSYEKL. Unmatched junction bases numbered 8, after V lost 5 bases and J lost 5 bases. CDR3 DNA sequence: TGCGCCAGCAGCGCTCGGACAGGGATCTATCAGCCCCAGCATTTT. Its protein is CASSARTGIYQPQHF.

This chain links TRBV18 with TRBJ2-3; 10 nucleotides line up with TRBD1. With 2 bases clipped from V and 2 bases from J, the junction kept 4 bases outside the gene matches. This CDR3 has 16 amino acids. Germline loops: CDR1 KGHSH, CDR2 LQKENI. Here the CDR3 reads CASSPTGTGVTDTQYF. In nucleotides, the CDR3 is TGTGCCAGCTCACCAACCGGGACAGGGGTCACAGATACGCAGTATTTT. The full variable domain, its missing parts supplied by reference TRBV18 and TRBJ2-3, is NAGVMQNPRHLVRRRGQEARLRCSPMKGHSHVYWYRQLPEEGLKFMVYLQKENIIDESGMPKERFSAEFPKEGPSILRIQQVVRGDSAAYFCASSPTGTGVTDTQYFGPGTRLTVL.

This clone was seen a handful of times. The rearrangement joins TRBV9 to TRBJ1-5; D is possibly TRBD1 (6 bases). The CDR3 is 14 residues long. The V and J ends lost 3 bases and 1 base respectively, with 8 bases between them. CDR1 is SGDLS and CDR2 is YYNGEE in the germline V gene. The CDR3 region has the DNA TGTGCCAGCAGCGAACAGGGAAGCAATCAGCCCCAGCATTTT. It translates to CASSEQGSNQPQHF.

CDR3 in amino acids: CSVEGGEETQYF. The CDR3 nucleotides read TGCAGCGTTGAAGGAGGAGAAGAGACCCAGTACTTC. This chain joins TRBV29-1 and TRBJ2-5; D remains unclear. V was clipped by 1 base and J by 3 bases, with 6 bases between them. The V gene's germline CDR1 is SQVTM and CDR2 ANQGSEA. There are 12 residues in the CDR3.

The rearrangement links TRBV13 to TRBJ1-1; 9 bases are a match to TRBD1. V lost 5 bases, J lost 5 bases, and 3 bases stayed unmatched. Germline CDR1 is PRHDT and CDR2 is FYEKMQ (reference sequence). The CDR3 sequence is 13 residues long. For the CDR3, the DNA is TGTGCCAGCAGCGTGGGACAGGGTACTGAAGCTTTCTTT. The encoded protein is CASSVGQGTEAFF.

The J gene is TRBJ2-7, the V gene TRBV11-2, with TRBD1 identical over 9 bases. The germline V gene encodes CDR1 SGHAT and CDR2 FQNNGV. J was trimmed by 5 bases and V by 5 bases; bases with no gene match: 4. The CDR3 contains 13 residues. CDR3 in amino acids: CASSQDRGNEQYF. The DNA for the CDR3 is TGTGCCAGCAGCCAGGACAGGGGCAACGAGCAGTACTTC.

J is TRBJ2-7 and V is TRBV29-1; D might be TRBD1 (6 bases). CDR3 size: 12 residues. Between the trimmed V and J ends, which lost 6 bases and 4 bases, there was a span of 13 bases. The germline V gene has CDR1 SQVTM and CDR2 ANQGSEA. The CDR3 here is CSVWGHTYEQYF. The CDR3 region has the DNA TGCAGCGTGTGGGGACACACTTACGAGCAGTACTTC.